The 8 T cell receptor beta chains in this list originate from one sample, sequenced in a study of vaccination and CD4 T cells after COVID-19. Sequencing of cultured CD4+ T cell DNA used the Oncomine TCR Beta short-read assay. TCRdb fed the PCR reads into MiXCR, producing one record per CDR3 protein. The table lists some 18,000 distinct CDR3 sequences, approximately 49% of them singletons. Treatment reported: approximately nine-day PBMC culture with coronavirus spike peptide pools or control peptides (ViraFEST assay). Their antigens are not known. The specimen sequenced was CD4+ T cells from blood, cultured in vitro. The receptors originated from a human donor who had recovered from COVID-19.

The V call is TRBV6-5, the J call TRBJ1-2; 12 bases fit TRBD1. Trimming cost V 0 bases and J 8 bases; bases outside gene matches: 22. This CDR3 has 21 residues. Germline CDR1 and CDR2: MNHEY and SVGAGI. The CDR3 DNA is TGTGCCAGCAGTTACTCCCGTCAAGTGCCGGGACAGGGGGCCCAAACTCGAGGCTACACCTTC. It translates to CASSYSRQVPGQGAQTRGYTF.

This clonotype was observed a single time. The chain employs TRBV20-1 and TRBJ2-7; 11 bases align to TRBD2. Germline CDR1 and CDR2: DFQATT and SNEGSKA (reference sequence). CDR3 length equals 15 residues. Trimming cost V 6 bases and J 5 bases; bases outside gene matches: 12. CDR3: CSAQPISGRANEQYF. CDR3 nucleotide sequence: TGCAGTGCCCAACCCATTAGCGGGAGGGCCAACGAGCAGTACTTC.

In its sample, this clonotype was seen a few times. V gene TRBV2 combines with J gene TRBJ2-5; possibly TRBD2 for D (5 bases). The length of the CDR3 is 13 residues. V lost 2 bases to trimming and J lost 2 bases, with 6 bases between them. Germline values: CDR1 SNHLY, CDR2 FYNNEI. CDR3 sequence reads: CASSEWTQETQYF. In DNA form, the CDR3 reads TGTGCCAGCAGTGAATGGACTCAAGAGACCCAGTACTTC.

The gene calls are TRBV5-4 and TRBJ2-1, with 8 bases matching TRBD2. The V and J ends lost 4 bases and 4 bases, in that order; junction bases with no gene match: 10. This CDR3 has 16 amino acids. Per germline, CDR1 SGHNT and CDR2 YYREEE (reference sequence). CDR3 nucleotide sequence: TGTGCCAGCAGCCCAGAACTAGCGGAGATTTACAATGAGCAGTTCTTC. It yields the protein CASSPELAEIYNEQFF. The entire variable domain, with the rest obtained from reference TRBV5-4 and TRBJ2-1, is as follows: ETGVTQSPTHLIKTRGQQVTLRCSSQSGHNTVSWYQQALGQGPQFIFQYYREEENGRGNFPPRFSGLQFPNYSSELNVNALELDDSALYLCASSPELAEIYNEQFFGPGTRLTVL.

The chain carries TRBV28 and TRBJ1-6; D ambiguous. Germline V gene sequence: CDR1 MDHEN, CDR2 SYDVKM. CDR3 size: 12 residues. Trimming took off 7 bases at V and 8 bases at J, with 9 bases between the two ends. The CDR3 bases are TGTGCCAGCACACCTGGGGATTCACCCCTCCACTTT. The encoded protein is CASTPGDSPLHF.

The J gene is TRBJ2-7, the V gene TRBV10-3, with TRBD1 matching 7 bases. CDR1 is ENHRY, CDR2 SYGVKD, per germline. With V trimmed by 5 bases and J by 4 bases, 2 bases remained unmatched. This CDR3 has 12 amino acids. CDR3 amino acids: CAISRDSYEQYF. In DNA form, the CDR3 reads TGTGCCATCAGTCGGGACAGTTACGAGCAGTACTTC.

This clonotype is labeled as medium-sized. The rearrangement links TRBV19 to TRBJ1-5; the D is unclear. This CDR3 is 18 amino acids long. CDR1 is LNHDA, CDR2 SQIVND, per germline (reference sequence). Trimming pared 6 bases from V and 4 bases from J, leaving 25 bases between. The CDR3 spells CASSTQVVGGRWNQPQHF. Here the CDR3 DNA reads TGTGCCAGTAGCACCCAGGTAGTGGGAGGTCGATGGAATCAGCCCCAGCATTTT. The whole variable domain, filled in from reference TRBV19 and TRBJ1-5, reads DGGITQSPKYLFRKEGQNVTLSCEQNLNHDAMYWYRQDPGQGLRLIYYSQIVNDFQKGDIAEGYSVSREKKESFPLTVTSAQKNPTAFYLCASSTQVVGGRWNQPQHFGDGTRLSIL.

The chain couples TRBV20-1 to TRBJ2-5; 9 bases are shared with TRBD2. The J segment lost 5 bases and the V segment lost 6 bases, leaving 7 bases of the junction unmatched. In germline, CDR1 is DFQATT, CDR2 SNEGSKA (reference sequence). The CDR3 contains 13 residues. For the CDR3, the DNA is TGCAGTGCCACAATAGCGGGAGTTGAGACCCAGTACTTC. Translating gives CSATIAGVETQYF.